This is a list of T cell receptor beta chains from one sample in a study of CD8+CD57+ T cells in acquired aplastic anemia. TCRdb independently ran MiXCR on the reads; one entry per CDR3 protein. The sample shows 160,000 or so distinct CDR3 sequences, more than 40% of them seen only once. What was sequenced was sorted CD4+, CD8+, or CD8+CD57+ T cells (not recorded which) from PBMCs. The receptors stem from a human donor with aplastic anemia. CDR3s include the opening cysteine and the closing phenylalanine or tryptophan. A D gene is named only where the DNA matches it firmly. Only part of the rows carry a size: once, few, many, or a class if the clone is expanded.

J gene	V gene	D gene	clone size	CDR3 DNA	CDR3 protein
TRBJ2-1	TRBV15	.	.	TGTGCCACCAGCAGAGCTGTCAGCTACAATGAGCAGTTCTTC	CATSRAVSYNEQFF
TRBJ2-5	TRBV2	.	many	TGTGCCAGCAGTGTGGGCGGGGTCCAAGAGACCCAGTACTTC	CASSVGGVQETQYF
TRBJ1-1	TRBV3-1	.	few	TGTGCCAGCAGCCAAGATCTTGTGGGGGGTAACACTGAAGCTTTCTTT	CASSQDLVGGNTEAFF
TRBJ2-5	TRBV29-1	.	.	TGCAGCGTTATGACGGACCCCGAGAAGGAGACCCAGTACTTC	CSVMTDPEKETQYF
TRBJ2-1	TRBV15	.	.	TGTGCCACCAGCAGAACCAGGGAGGACAATGAGCAGTTCTTC	CATSRTREDNEQFF
TRBJ2-6	TRBV7-2	.	many	TGTGCCAGCAGCCCCCGGGTGTCGGGCTCTGGGGCCAACGTCCTGACTTTC	CASSPRVSGSGANVLTF
TRBJ2-7	TRBV29-1	.	.	TGCAGCGCAACGCGGACGGCTGCCTACGAGCAGTACTTC	CSATRTAAYEQYF
TRBJ1-5	TRBV5-5	TRBD1	many	TGTGCCAGCAGCCTTGGGACAGGGGGCACAGATCAGCCCCAGCATTTT	CASSLGTGGTDQPQHF
TRBJ2-1	TRBV2	TRBD1	.	TGTGCCAGCGGGACAGGGTCAATATATGAGCAGTTCTTC	CASGTGSIYEQFF
TRBJ1-4	TRBV11-2	.	.	TGTGCCAGCAGCTTAGATCAGGACAGAAAACTGTTTTTT	CASSLDQDRKLFF
TRBJ1-6	TRBV5-5	TRBD1	.	TGTGCCAGCAGCTTCGACAGGGCAATACCACCCCTCCACTTT	CASSFDRAIPPLHF
TRBJ2-6	TRBV29-1	.	.	TGCAGCGTTAAACAGGGGGCCAACGTCCTGACTTTC	CSVKQGANVLTF
TRBJ2-5	TRBV20-1	TRBD1	.	TGCAGTGCTAGAGATATAGGGACAGTCCAAGAGACCCAGTACTTC	CSARDIGTVQETQYF
TRBJ2-3	TRBV20-1	.	once	TGCAGTGCCAGCAGCCCAGAGTTGGCCTCCACAGATACGCAGTATTTT	CSASSPELASTDTQYF
TRBJ2-1	TRBV29-1	.	many	TGCAGCGTTTGGCAGGGAGACTACAATGAGCAGTTCTTC	CSVWQGDYNEQFF
TRBJ1-2	TRBV5-5	.	.	TGTGCTAGCAGCTTTACCGGACCAGCCTATGGCTACACCTTC	CASSFTGPAYGYTF
TRBJ2-1	TRBV29-1	.	.	TGCAGCGCAGTTCAGGGGAGCTCCTACAATGAGCAGTTCTTC	CSAVQGSSYNEQFF
TRBJ2-7	TRBV12-3/TRBV12-4	TRBD2	many	TGTGCCAGCAGCCACGGACTAGCGGGAGTCTCCTACGAGCAGTACTTC	CASSHGLAGVSYEQYF
TRBJ1-6	TRBV25-1	TRBD1	few	TGTGCCAGCAGTGCGCAGGGGGTAAGAAGAAATTCACCCCTCCACTTT	CASSAQGVRRNSPLHF
TRBJ2-6	TRBV10-3	TRBD1	.	TGTGCCAGCGACAGGGGTGGGGCCAACGTCCTGACTTTC	CASDRGGANVLTF
TRBJ1-2	TRBV12-3/TRBV12-4	.	.	TGTGCCAGCAGCCGGAACTATGGCTACACCTTC	CASSRNYGYTF
TRBJ1-2	TRBV12-5	.	many	TGTGCTAGTGGTTTGTGGCAGATCTATGGCTACACCTTC	CASGLWQIYGYTF
TRBJ2-5	TRBV24-1	TRBD1	.	TGTGCCACCAGTGATTACGGGACAGAAGAGACCCAGTACTTC	CATSDYGTEETQYF
TRBJ2-5	TRBV30	TRBD1	many	TGTGCCTGGAGTGCCACAGGGGGCGAGGAGACCCAGTACTTC	CAWSATGGEETQYF
TRBJ2-5	TRBV9	.	.	TGTGCCAGCAGCGTAGGACCGGCAGGGGAGACCCAGTACTTC	CASSVGPAGETQYF
TRBJ1-2	TRBV20-1	.	.	TGCAGTCCAGGGGTAGCGGACTATGGCTACACCTTC	CSPGVADYGYTF
TRBJ2-3	TRBV29-1	TRBD1	.	TGCAGCGCCAGGACAGGGGGCATCACAGATACGCAGTATTTT	CSARTGGITDTQYF
TRBJ1-2	TRBV9	.	.	TGTGCCAGCAGCGCCAGGACCGCGGAGGACTATGGCTACACCTTC	CASSARTAEDYGYTF
TRBJ1-6	TRBV9	.	many	TGTGCCAGCAGCGCCCCTGATCTCCCCTATAATTCACCCCTCCACTTT	CASSAPDLPYNSPLHF
TRBJ2-1	TRBV29-1	.	few	TGCAGCGTTCGGGAACCCTACAATGAGCAGTTCTTC	CSVREPYNEQFF
TRBJ2-7	TRBV19	.	.	TGTGCCAGTCGAAATAGACGGACGGACCCCTATGAGCAGTACTTC	CASRNRRTDPYEQYF